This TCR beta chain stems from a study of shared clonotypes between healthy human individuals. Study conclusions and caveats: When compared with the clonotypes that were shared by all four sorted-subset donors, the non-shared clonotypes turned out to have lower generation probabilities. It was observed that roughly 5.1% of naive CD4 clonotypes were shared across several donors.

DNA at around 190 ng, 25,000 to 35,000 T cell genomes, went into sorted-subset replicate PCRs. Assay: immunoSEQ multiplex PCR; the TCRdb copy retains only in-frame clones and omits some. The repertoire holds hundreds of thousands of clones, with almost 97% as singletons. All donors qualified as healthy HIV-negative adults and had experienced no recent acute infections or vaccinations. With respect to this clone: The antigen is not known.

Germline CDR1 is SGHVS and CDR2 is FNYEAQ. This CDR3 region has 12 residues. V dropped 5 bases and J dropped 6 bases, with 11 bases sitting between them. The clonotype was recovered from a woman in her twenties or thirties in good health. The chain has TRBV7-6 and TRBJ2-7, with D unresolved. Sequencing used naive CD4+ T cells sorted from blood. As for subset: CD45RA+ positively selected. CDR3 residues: CASSPWASEQYF. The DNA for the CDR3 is TGTGCCAGCAGCCCGTGGGCCAGCGAGCAGTACTTC.